Listed below are T cell receptor beta chains from one sample, sequenced in a study of regulatory T cells in long-lasting Graves disease. TCRdb re-analysed the multiplex PCR reads in MiXCR, keeping a single row per CDR3 protein. The sample holds around 460,000 distinct CDR3 sequences, under 25% seen once. This specimen was peripheral blood mononuclear cells (PBMCs), taken when the disease was refractory, from a patient treated with antithyroid drugs. The source of these receptors is a female donor with Graves disease. Each CDR3 is given with its conserved first and last residue. D genes are given only for firm matches. Size values are once, few and many counts, or a class for expanded clones, and some rows have none.

cdr3_length	j_call	v_call	clone_size	d_call	cdr3_nt	cdr3_aa
13	TRBJ1-2	TRBV28	.	TRBD1	TGTGCCAGTTGGACAGGAACTAACTATGGCTACACCTTC	CASWTGTNYGYTF
16	TRBJ2-1	TRBV7-2	.	TRBD2	TGTGCCAGCAGCTTAGATGCGACTAGCGGGCACAATGAGCAGTTCTTC	CASSLDATSGHNEQFF
12	TRBJ1-1	TRBV6-1	many	.	TGTGCCAGCCAGGAAGGGAACACTGAAGCTTTCTTT	CASQEGNTEAFF
13	TRBJ2-2	TRBV29-1	many	TRBD1	TGCAGCGTGGGACAGGGGAACACCGGGGAGCTGTTTTTT	CSVGQGNTGELFF
13	TRBJ1-1	TRBV30	.	.	TGTGCCTGGAGCCCAATGTCGAACACTGAAGCTTTCTTT	CAWSPMSNTEAFF
14	TRBJ1-5	TRBV12-3/TRBV12-4	many	.	TGTGCCAGCAGTTACCAGCTTAGCAATCAGCCCCAGCATTTT	CASSYQLSNQPQHF
12	TRBJ1-1	TRBV28	many	.	TGTGCCAGCAGTTTGGCTGACAGAGAAGCTTTCTTT	CASSLADREAFF
14	TRBJ1-1	TRBV30	few	.	TGTGCCTGGAGTGGGGTGACAGGCCACACTGAAGCTTTCTTT	CAWSGVTGHTEAFF
14	TRBJ1-3	TRBV5-1	few	.	TGCGCCAGCAGCTTGTCGGTGACTGGAAACACCATATATTTT	CASSLSVTGNTIYF
14	TRBJ2-7	TRBV7-2	many	.	TGTGCCAGCAGCTTAGCCGGACAGAACTCCGAGCAGTACTTC	CASSLAGQNSEQYF
15	TRBJ1-5	TRBV4-3	.	.	TGCGCCAGCAGCCAAGGACTCTATAGCAATCAGCCCCAGCATTTT	CASSQGLYSNQPQHF
14	TRBJ1-1	TRBV29-1	many	.	TGCAGCGTTGAAGTGGGACTGGGAATCCTGGGCGCTTTCTTT	CSVEVGLGILGAFF
15	TRBJ2-1	TRBV6-1	.	TRBD1	TGTGCCATCCCAAGGGAGGACAGGGAGGTGAATGAGCAGTTCTTC	CAIPREDREVNEQFF
13	TRBJ1-5	TRBV30	few	.	TGTGCCTGGACAGGGGATAGCAATCAGCCCCAGCATTTT	CAWTGDSNQPQHF
14	TRBJ2-2	TRBV29-1	.	.	TGCAGCGTTGAAAACGATAGAAACACCGGGGAGCCGTTTTTT	CSVENDRNTGEPFF
13	TRBJ2-7	TRBV27	.	.	TGTGCCAGCAGTTGGCAGGGAAGTTCCGAGCAGTACTTC	CASSWQGSSEQYF
17	TRBJ2-2	TRBV28	many	.	TGTGCCAGCAGTTTAGAATGGCCCCAACCGAACACCGGGGAGCTGTTTTTT	CASSLEWPQPNTGELFF